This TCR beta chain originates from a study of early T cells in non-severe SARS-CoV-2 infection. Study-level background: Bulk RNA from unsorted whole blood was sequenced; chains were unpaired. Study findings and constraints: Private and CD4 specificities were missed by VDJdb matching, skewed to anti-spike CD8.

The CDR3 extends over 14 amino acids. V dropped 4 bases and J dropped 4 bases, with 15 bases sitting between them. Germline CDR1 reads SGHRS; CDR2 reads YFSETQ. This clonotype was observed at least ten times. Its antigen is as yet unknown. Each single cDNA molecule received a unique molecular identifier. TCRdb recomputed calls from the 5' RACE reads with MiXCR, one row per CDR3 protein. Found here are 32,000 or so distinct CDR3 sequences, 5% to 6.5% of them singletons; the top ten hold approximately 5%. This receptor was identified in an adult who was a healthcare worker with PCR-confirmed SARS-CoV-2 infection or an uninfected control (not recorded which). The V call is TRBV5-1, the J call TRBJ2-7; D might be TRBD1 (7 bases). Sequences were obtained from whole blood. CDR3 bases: TGCGCCAGCAGCCCAGGGGGGAATGCTTACGAGCAGTACTTC. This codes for CASSPGGNAYEQYF.